Below, 13 T cell receptor beta chains from the same sample are listed, as sequenced in a study of neurological immune-mediated disorders. TCRdb called the 5' RACE reads again in MiXCR, with one record for every CDR3 protein. Seen here are more than 75,000 distinct CDR3 sequences, 3% to 4% observed once, and the top ten hold less than 3%. The sample comprised PBMCs. Source of these receptors: a woman in her 50s with multiple sclerosis.

There are many counts of this clonotype. The chain employs TRBV11-2 and TRBJ2-1, with D uncertain. Germline CDR1 is SGHAT and CDR2 is FQNNGV. This CDR3 comprises 12 residues. Trimming pared 1 base from V and 6 bases from J, leaving 4 bases between. This chain's CDR3 is CASSLVGNEQFF. DNA for the CDR3: TGTGCCAGCAGCTTAGTCGGCAATGAGCAGTTCTTC.

This clonotype was seen ten or more times. The rearrangement uses TRBV4-3 and TRBJ2-1; 7 bases agree with TRBD1. The J segment lost 14 bases and the V segment lost 1 base, leaving 8 bases of the junction unmatched. This CDR3 contains 13 residues. Germline CDR1 and CDR2: LGHNA and YSLEER. CDR3 nucleotide sequence: TGCGCCAGCAGCCAAGCCACCGGGACAGTAAAGTTCTTC. This translates into CASSQATGTVKFF.

This clonotype came up many times. The chain carries TRBV7-9 and TRBJ1-1; D gene ambiguous. V lost 1 base and J 5 bases, leaving 8 bases between the germline ends. Germline-derived CDR1 and CDR2 are SEHNR and FQNEAQ (reference sequence). The CDR3 runs 13 residues. Here the CDR3 DNA reads TGTGCCAGCAGCTTAGTTCCGGGGACTGAAGCTTTCTTT. The encoded protein is CASSLVPGTEAFF. Based on the CDR3 plus reference TRBV7-9 and TRBJ1-1, the full variable domain is DTGVSQNPRHKITKRGQNVTFRCDPISEHNRLYWYRQTLGQGPEFLTYFQNEAQLEKSRLLSDRFSAERPKGSFSTLEIQRTEQGDSAMYLCASSLVPGTEAFFGQGTRLTVV.

This clonotype was observed at least ten times. This chain uses TRBV3-1 with TRBJ2-7, with 10 nucleotides matching TRBD2. Germline CDR1 is LGHDT and CDR2 is YNNKEL (reference sequence). V trimming: 3 bases; J trimming: 2 bases; junction bases outside the gene matches: 4. This CDR3 is 15 amino acids long. The CDR3 spells CASSQPSGGTYEQYF. The DNA of the CDR3 is TGTGCCAGCAGCCAGCCTAGCGGGGGAACCTACGAGCAGTACTTC.

This clonotype was observed a few times. The chain combines TRBV7-2 with TRBJ2-3; 7 nucleotides match TRBD2. The CDR3 extends over 16 amino acids. In germline, CDR1 is SGHTA, CDR2 FQGNSA. V lost 0 bases and J lost 4; bases outside the gene matches: 7. Here the CDR3 DNA reads TGTGCCAGCAGCTTAGCGGGGCGGGGGAGATCAGATACGCAGTATTTT. Amino acids: CASSLAGRGRSDTQYF.

This clonotype was found many times. The chain joins TRBV9 to TRBJ2-1; 7 nucleotides align to TRBD2. In germline, CDR1 is SGDLS, CDR2 YYNGEE. The V gene end was trimmed by 3 bases and the J gene end by 9 bases; junction bases not matched to a gene: 3. The CDR3 contains 12 residues. CDR3 region: CASSAWGGEQFF. The CDR3 DNA reads as TGTGCCAGCAGCGCCTGGGGGGGTGAGCAGTTCTTC.

This clonotype was seen repeatedly, ten times or more. This chain links TRBV20-1 with TRBJ2-7; D may match TRBD1 or TRBD2 (5 bases each). CDR1 and CDR2 (germline): DFQATT, SNEGSKA (reference sequence). The CDR3 has 12 residues. Trimming took off 2 bases at V and 2 bases at J, with 7 bases between the two ends. The CDR3 protein is CSARWDAYEQYF. CDR3 DNA: TGCAGTGCTAGATGGGACGCCTACGAGCAGTACTTC.

This clonotype was recorded at least ten times. The genes are TRBV5-1 and TRBJ1-1; 9 bases line up with TRBD1. The germline V gene encodes CDR1 SGHRS and CDR2 YFSETQ. The CDR3 runs 14 residues. With 4 bases clipped from V and 4 bases from J, the junction kept 5 bases outside the gene matches. The CDR3 coding sequence is TGCGCCAGCAGCCAACAGGGGGCTCTCACTGAAGCTTTCTTT. Amino acids: CASSQQGALTEAFF.

This clonotype was detected ten times or more. This chain links TRBV12-3 or TRBV12-4 with TRBJ1-1, with D uncertain. The CDR3 has 12 residues. The V gene lost 7 bases and the J gene lost 2 bases, with 8 bases spanning the gap. The DNA of the CDR3 is TGTGCCAGCACCATAGAAAACACTGAAGCTTTCTTT. Its translation is CASTIENTEAFF.

Many counts were recorded for this clonotype. This chain connects TRBV20-1 to TRBJ2-5, with D perhaps given as TRBD1 or TRBD2 (5 bases each). The V gene's germline CDR1 is DFQATT and CDR2 SNEGSKA (reference sequence). Trimming stripped 6 bases from V and 5 bases from J, with 16 bases between. CDR3 length: 13 residues. This chain's CDR3 is CSARRDGWETQYF. The CDR3 bases are TGCAGTGCCCGCCGGGACGGTTGGGAGACCCAGTACTTC.

This clonotype came up many times. This chain uses TRBV6-5 with TRBJ2-1, with no clear D. Germline V gives CDR1 MNHEY, CDR2 SVGAGI. This CDR3 is built from 13 residues. With 2 bases removed from V and 5 bases from J, the gap between germline ends came to 7 bases. CDR3 DNA sequence: TGTGCCAGCAGTTACACCCGGGACAATGAGCAGTTCTTC. This gives the protein CASSYTRDNEQFF.

This clonotype was seen repeatedly, ten times or more. The chain carries TRBV20-1 and TRBJ1-2; D is unresolved. Germline lookup yields CDR1 DFQATT and CDR2 SNEGSKA (reference sequence). Trimming removed 2 bases from V and 0 bases from J, with 10 bases in between. The CDR3 length is 14 residues. The CDR3 DNA is TGCAGTGCTAGAATGGTGACTCCTAACTATGGCTACACCTTC. It is translated as CSARMVTPNYGYTF.

This clonotype was counted at least ten times. The chain is built from TRBV6-5 and TRBJ1-6; 7 bases agree with TRBD1. Unmatched junction bases numbered 3, after V lost 7 bases and J lost 3 bases. CDR3 length equals 14 residues. Looked up from germline, CDR1 is MNHEY and CDR2 is SVGAGI. The CDR3 nucleotides are TGTGCCAGCACGGCAGGGGGCTATAATTCACCCCTCCACTTT. Residues: CASTAGGYNSPLHF.